Listed below are T cell receptor beta chains from one sample, sequenced in a study of blood T cells in healthy people across ages. TCRdb called the 5' RACE reads again in MiXCR, with one record for every CDR3 protein. The sample carries about 780,000 distinct CDR3 sequences, approximately 65% recorded once. The sample consisted of blood. Receptors were obtained from a man between 25 and 39 years old in good health. Both conserved end residues are part of each CDR3. A D gene is named only where the DNA matches it firmly. Clone size appears in some rows only: once, few, many, or a class for an expanded clone.

abundance: .; v_gene: TRBV6-2/TRBV6-3; d_gene: .; j_gene: TRBJ1-2; CDR3aa: CASSEAWHGYTF; CDR3nt: TGTGCCAGCAGTGAAGCGTGGCATGGCTACACCTTC
abundance: .; v_gene: TRBV18; d_gene: TRBD1; j_gene: TRBJ1-4; CDR3aa: CASSPPGQEKLFF; CDR3nt: TGTGCCAGCTCACCCCCGGGACAGGAAAAACTGTTTTTT
abundance: .; v_gene: TRBV20-1; d_gene: .; j_gene: TRBJ2-5; CDR3aa: CSARDIGAETQYF; CDR3nt: TGCAGTGCTAGAGATATAGGGGCTGAGACCCAGTACTTC
abundance: .; v_gene: TRBV5-1; d_gene: TRBD1; j_gene: TRBJ2-7; CDR3aa: CASSLGDGTASYEQYF; CDR3nt: TGCGCCAGCAGCTTGGGGGACGGGACAGCCTCCTACGAGCAGTACTTC
abundance: .; v_gene: TRBV9; d_gene: TRBD1; j_gene: TRBJ2-1; CDR3aa: CASSSDRVMNEQFF; CDR3nt: TGTGCCAGCAGCTCCGACAGGGTTATGAATGAGCAGTTCTTC
abundance: .; v_gene: TRBV7-9; d_gene: TRBD2; j_gene: TRBJ2-7; CDR3aa: CASSSTGLAAPYEQYF; CDR3nt: TGTGCCAGCAGCTCAACGGGACTAGCGGCTCCCTACGAGCAGTACTTC
abundance: once; v_gene: TRBV7-8; d_gene: .; j_gene: TRBJ1-1; CDR3aa: CASSLAEHIIRTLETEAFF; CDR3nt: TGTGCCAGCAGCTTAGCGGAACACATCATCCGGACCTTGGAAACTGAAGCTTTCTTT
abundance: .; v_gene: TRBV14; d_gene: .; j_gene: TRBJ1-6; CDR3aa: CASSTSRALWNSPLHF; CDR3nt: TGTGCCAGCAGCACTTCGAGGGCCCTATGGAATTCACCCCTCCACTTT
abundance: .; v_gene: TRBV4-2; d_gene: .; j_gene: TRBJ2-7; CDR3aa: CASSPITTLGNEQYF; CDR3nt: TGTGCCAGCAGCCCTATAACTACTCTCGGCAATGAGCAGTACTTC
abundance: .; v_gene: TRBV5-1; d_gene: .; j_gene: TRBJ1-4; CDR3aa: CASSLGGRNNEKLFF; CDR3nt: TGTGCCAGCAGCTTAGGCGGGAGAAATAATGAAAAACTGTTTTTT
abundance: .; v_gene: TRBV9; d_gene: .; j_gene: TRBJ2-5; CDR3aa: CASSPRGGFQETQYF; CDR3nt: TGTGCCAGCAGCCCAAGGGGGGGGTTCCAAGAGACCCAGTACTTC
abundance: .; v_gene: TRBV9; d_gene: .; j_gene: TRBJ2-1; CDR3aa: CASSLTSGPTGGNEQFF; CDR3nt: TGTGCCAGCAGCCTTACTAGCGGGCCCACAGGGGGCAATGAGCAGTTCTTC
abundance: .; v_gene: TRBV5-1; d_gene: .; j_gene: TRBJ2-3; CDR3aa: CASSLGVDADTQYF; CDR3nt: TGCGCCAGCAGCTTGGGGGTGGACGCGGATACGCAGTATTTT
abundance: .; v_gene: TRBV15; d_gene: .; j_gene: TRBJ1-1; CDR3aa: CATSRGPTTGLAPNTEAFF; CDR3nt: TGTGCCACCAGCAGAGGTCCTACCACAGGGTTGGCCCCGAACACTGAAGCTTTCTTT
abundance: .; v_gene: TRBV2; d_gene: TRBD1; j_gene: TRBJ2-1; CDR3aa: CASKGQASYNEQFF; CDR3nt: TGTGCCAGCAAGGGACAGGCTAGCTACAATGAGCAGTTCTTC
abundance: few; v_gene: TRBV4-2; d_gene: .; j_gene: TRBJ2-7; CDR3aa: CASSQGSQSRSYEQYF; CDR3nt: TGTGCCAGCAGCCAAGGGTCGCAGTCTAGAAGCTACGAGCAGTACTTC
abundance: .; v_gene: TRBV3-1; d_gene: TRBD2; j_gene: TRBJ2-7; CDR3aa: CASRRTSGDTPYEQYF; CDR3nt: TGTGCCAGCCGACGGACTAGCGGGGATACCCCCTACGAGCAGTACTTC
abundance: .; v_gene: TRBV16; d_gene: TRBD1; j_gene: TRBJ2-7; CDR3aa: CASSQLTGVPYEQYF; CDR3nt: TGTGCCAGCAGCCAATTAACAGGGGTGCCCTACGAGCAGTACTTC
abundance: .; v_gene: TRBV25-1; d_gene: .; j_gene: TRBJ1-2; CDR3aa: CASSPRDRPLYGYTF; CDR3nt: TGTGCCAGCAGTCCGAGAGACCGACCCCTCTATGGCTACACCTTC
abundance: .; v_gene: TRBV7-2; d_gene: .; j_gene: TRBJ2-5; CDR3aa: CASSSDPYPRETQYF; CDR3nt: TGTGCCAGCAGCTCGGACCCATATCCGCGGGAGACCCAGTACTTC
abundance: .; v_gene: TRBV29-1; d_gene: TRBD1; j_gene: TRBJ2-1; CDR3aa: CSVPGQIYNEQFF; CDR3nt: TGCAGCGTCCCGGGACAGATCTACAATGAGCAGTTCTTC
abundance: many; v_gene: TRBV6-5; d_gene: TRBD2; j_gene: TRBJ2-7; CDR3aa: CASSYGTSSYEQYF; CDR3nt: TGTGCCAGCAGTTACGGGACTAGCTCCTACGAGCAGTACTTC
abundance: .; v_gene: TRBV29-1; d_gene: .; j_gene: TRBJ2-5; CDR3aa: CSVDRSRSQETQYF; CDR3nt: TGCAGCGTTGACAGGAGCAGAAGTCAAGAGACCCAGTACTTC
abundance: .; v_gene: TRBV7-8; d_gene: .; j_gene: TRBJ2-4; CDR3aa: CASSLGRQPTQYF; CDR3nt: TGTGCCAGCAGCTTAGGCAGACAACCAACCCAGTACTTC
abundance: .; v_gene: TRBV28; d_gene: TRBD2; j_gene: TRBJ2-1; CDR3aa: CASRIAGGFNEQFF; CDR3nt: TGTGCCAGCAGAATAGCGGGGGGCTTCAATGAGCAGTTCTTC
abundance: .; v_gene: TRBV5-1; d_gene: .; j_gene: TRBJ1-6; CDR3aa: CASSLSGDNSPLHF; CDR3nt: TGCGCCAGCAGCTTGAGCGGCGATAATTCACCCCTCCACTTT
abundance: .; v_gene: TRBV7-3; d_gene: TRBD1; j_gene: TRBJ1-5; CDR3aa: CASSLTGQANQPQHF; CDR3nt: TGTGCCAGCAGCTTAACGGGACAGGCTAATCAGCCCCAGCATTTT
abundance: .; v_gene: TRBV11-2; d_gene: TRBD1; j_gene: TRBJ2-5; CDR3aa: CASRFYRPGQGTQETQYF; CDR3nt: TGTGCCAGCAGATTTTACCGACCGGGACAGGGGACCCAAGAGACCCAGTACTTC
abundance: .; v_gene: TRBV7-2; d_gene: .; j_gene: TRBJ2-1; CDR3aa: CASSLTVTVYNEQFF; CDR3nt: TGTGCCAGCAGCTTGACAGTTACCGTCTACAATGAGCAGTTCTTC
abundance: many; v_gene: TRBV12-3/TRBV12-4; d_gene: .; j_gene: TRBJ2-6; CDR3aa: CASRQGSGANVLTF; CDR3nt: TGTGCCAGCAGACAGGGTTCTGGGGCCAACGTCCTGACTTTC